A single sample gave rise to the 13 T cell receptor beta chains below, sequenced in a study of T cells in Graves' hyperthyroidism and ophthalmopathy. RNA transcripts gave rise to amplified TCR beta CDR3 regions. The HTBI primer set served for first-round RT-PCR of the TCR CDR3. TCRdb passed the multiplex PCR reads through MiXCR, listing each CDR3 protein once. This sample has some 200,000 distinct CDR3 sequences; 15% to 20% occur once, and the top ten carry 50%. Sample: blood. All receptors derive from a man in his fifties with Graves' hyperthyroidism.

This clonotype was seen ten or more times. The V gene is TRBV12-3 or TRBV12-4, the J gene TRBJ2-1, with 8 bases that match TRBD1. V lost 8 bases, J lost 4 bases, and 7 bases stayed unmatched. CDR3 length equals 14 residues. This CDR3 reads CASRDRGSYNEQFF. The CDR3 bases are TGTGCCAGCCGCGACAGGGGTTCTTACAATGAGCAGTTCTTC.

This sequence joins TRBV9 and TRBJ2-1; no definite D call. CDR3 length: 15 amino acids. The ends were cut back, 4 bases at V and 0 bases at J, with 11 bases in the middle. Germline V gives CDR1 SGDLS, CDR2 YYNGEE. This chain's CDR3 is CASSLGYNSYNEQFF. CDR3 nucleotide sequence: TGTGCCAGCAGCTTAGGCTATAACTCCTACAATGAGCAGTTCTTC.

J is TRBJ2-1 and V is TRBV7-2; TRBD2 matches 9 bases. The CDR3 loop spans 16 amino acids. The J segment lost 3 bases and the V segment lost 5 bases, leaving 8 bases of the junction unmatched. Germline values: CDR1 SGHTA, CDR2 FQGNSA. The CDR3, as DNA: TGTACCAGCAGCCTTTCGGGACTAGCCAACTACAATGAGCAGTTCTTC. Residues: CTSSLSGLANYNEQFF.

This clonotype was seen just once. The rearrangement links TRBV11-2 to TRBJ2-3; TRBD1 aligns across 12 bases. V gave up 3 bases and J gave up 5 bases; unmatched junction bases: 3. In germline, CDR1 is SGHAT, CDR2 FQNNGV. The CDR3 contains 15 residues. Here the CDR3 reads CASSFGDRGQDTQYF. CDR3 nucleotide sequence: TGTGCCAGCAGCTTTGGGGACAGGGGGCAAGATACGCAGTATTTT. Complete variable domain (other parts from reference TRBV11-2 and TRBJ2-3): EAGVAQSPRYKIIEKRQSVAFWCNPISGHATLYWYQQILGQGPKLLIQFQNNGVVDDSQLPKDRFSAERLKGVDSTLKIQPAKLEDSAVYLCASSFGDRGQDTQYFGPGTRLTVL.

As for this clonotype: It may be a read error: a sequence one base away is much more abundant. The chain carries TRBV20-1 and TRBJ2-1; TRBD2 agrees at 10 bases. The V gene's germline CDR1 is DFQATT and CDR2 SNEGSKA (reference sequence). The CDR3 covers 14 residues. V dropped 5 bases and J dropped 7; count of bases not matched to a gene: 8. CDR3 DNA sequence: TGCAGTGCTGGAATCCTAGCGGGAGCGAATGAGCAGTTCTTC. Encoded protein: CSAGILAGANEQFF.

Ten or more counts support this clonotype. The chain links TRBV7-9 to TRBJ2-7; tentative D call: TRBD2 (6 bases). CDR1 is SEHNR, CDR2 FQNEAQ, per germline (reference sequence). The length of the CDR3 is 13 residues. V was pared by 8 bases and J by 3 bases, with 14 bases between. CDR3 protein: CASSRREFYEQYF. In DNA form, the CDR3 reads TGTGCCAGCTCGCGACGGGAGTTCTACGAGCAGTACTTC.

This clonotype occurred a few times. CDR3 amino acids: CSADTGSPSHSNQPQHF. In DNA form, the CDR3 reads TGCAGTGCCGATACGGGCAGTCCAAGCCATAGCAATCAGCCCCAGCATTTT. V gene TRBV20-1 combines with J gene TRBJ1-5; no reliable D call. The V end lost 6 bases, the J end lost 0 bases, and 21 bases lay between the germline ends. CDR3 size: 17 residues. Germline CDR1 is DFQATT and CDR2 is SNEGSKA (reference sequence).

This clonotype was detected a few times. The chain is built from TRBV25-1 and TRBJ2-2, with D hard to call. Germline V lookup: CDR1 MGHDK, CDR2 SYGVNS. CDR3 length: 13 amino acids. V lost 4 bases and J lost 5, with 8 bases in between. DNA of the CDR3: TGTGCCAGCAGTGGAGTCCAGACCGGGGAGCTGTTTTTT. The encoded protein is CASSGVQTGELFF. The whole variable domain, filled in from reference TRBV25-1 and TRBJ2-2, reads EADIYQTPRYLVIGTGKKITLECSQTMGHDKMYWYQQDPGMELHLIHYSYGVNSTEKGDLSSESTVSRIRTEHFPLTLESARPSHTSQYLCASSGVQTGELFFGEGSRLTVL.

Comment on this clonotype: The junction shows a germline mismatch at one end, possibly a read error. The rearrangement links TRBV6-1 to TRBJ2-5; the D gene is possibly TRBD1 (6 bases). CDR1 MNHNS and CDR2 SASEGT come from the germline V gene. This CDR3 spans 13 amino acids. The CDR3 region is CASLFTGQLVMDF. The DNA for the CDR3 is TGTGCCAGCTTATTTACCGGACAGCTGGTGATGGACTTC.

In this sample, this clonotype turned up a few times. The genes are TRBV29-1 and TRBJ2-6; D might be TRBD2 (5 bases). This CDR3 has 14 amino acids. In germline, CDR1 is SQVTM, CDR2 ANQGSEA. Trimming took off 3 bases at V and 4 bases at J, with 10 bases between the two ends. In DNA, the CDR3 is TGCAGCGTTGATGCGGGCGACGGGGCCAACGTCCTGACTTTC. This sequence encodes CSVDAGDGANVLTF.

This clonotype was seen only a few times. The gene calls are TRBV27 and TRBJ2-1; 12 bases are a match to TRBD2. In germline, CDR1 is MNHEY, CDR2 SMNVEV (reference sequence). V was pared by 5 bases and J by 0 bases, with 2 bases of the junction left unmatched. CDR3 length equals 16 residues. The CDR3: CASSQTSGSSYNEQFF. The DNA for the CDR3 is TGTGCCAGCAGTCAGACTAGCGGGAGCTCCTACAATGAGCAGTTCTTC.

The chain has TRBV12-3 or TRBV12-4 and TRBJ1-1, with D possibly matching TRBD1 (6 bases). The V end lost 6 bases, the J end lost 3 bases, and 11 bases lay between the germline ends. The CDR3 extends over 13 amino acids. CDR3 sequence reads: CASRSTGYTEAFF. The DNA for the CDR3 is TGTGCCAGCAGGTCAACAGGGTACACTGAAGCTTTCTTT.

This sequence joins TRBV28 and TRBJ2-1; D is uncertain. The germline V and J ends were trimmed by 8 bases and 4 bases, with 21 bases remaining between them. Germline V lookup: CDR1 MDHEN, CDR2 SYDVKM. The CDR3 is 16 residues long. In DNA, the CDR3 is TGTGCCAGCTCCCAACTCGCCCAACTTATATACAATGAGCAGTTCTTC. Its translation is CASSQLAQLIYNEQFF.